These 5 T cell receptor beta chains originate from one sample sequenced in a study of blood T cell repertoires in COVID-19. The assay was immunoSEQ multiplex PCR, and TCRdb's table has in-frame clones only and misses some. The sample contains around 130,000 clones, around 80% of which appear only once. Material: peripheral blood. Every receptor here comes from a man aged 50 or older with acute or convalescent COVID-19.

This clone has only one observation. The chain recombines TRBV3-1 (or the pseudogene TRBV3-2) with TRBJ2-2; the D gene is possibly TRBD2 (6 bases). V lost 7 bases and J lost 5, with 14 bases in between. The CDR3 spans 14 residues. The germline V gene has CDR1 LGHDT and CDR2 YNNKEL (reference sequence). The CDR3 is CASIEEGGTGELFF. The CDR3 DNA is TGTGCCAGCATCGAGGAGGGCGGTACCGGGGAGCTGTTTTTT.

The V gene is TRBV10-3, the J gene TRBJ2-1; 12 bases match TRBD2. With 7 bases clipped from V and 4 bases from J, the junction kept 5 bases outside the gene matches. The CDR3 spans 15 residues. The germline gives CDR1 ENHRY, CDR2 SYGVKD. CDR3 region: CAIKASGGGYNEQFF. The CDR3 nucleotides read TGTGCCATCAAGGCTAGCGGGGGGGGATACAATGAGCAGTTCTTC.

The chain couples TRBV9 to TRBJ1-6; 7 bases line up with TRBD1. The V gene end was trimmed by 1 base and the J gene end by 10 bases; junction bases not matched to a gene: 5. The CDR3 is 14 residues long. Germline V CDR1 and CDR2: SGDLS, YYNGEE. DNA for the CDR3: TGTGCCAGCAGCGTACAGGGGGTAGGCTCACCCCTCCACTTT. Encoded protein: CASSVQGVGSPLHF.

The V call is TRBV2, the J call TRBJ1-4, with TRBD1 as a possible D gene (6 bases). Germline V gives CDR1 SNHLY, CDR2 FYNNEI. The length of the CDR3 is 14 residues. V was cut by 4 bases and J by 8 bases, with 14 bases left in between. The CDR3 region has the DNA TGTGCCAGCAGTGTCACAGGGACGGGAGAAAAACTGTTTTTT. Translating gives CASSVTGTGEKLFF.

This clone was seen once. The chain uses TRBV9 and TRBJ1-2; 9 nucleotides align to TRBD1. Germline CDR1 reads SGDLS; CDR2 reads YYNGEE. This CDR3 spans 16 amino acids. V was pared by 0 bases and J by 6 bases, with 9 bases of the junction left unmatched. The CDR3 reads CASSVGGAGQGNGYTF. In DNA, the CDR3 is TGTGCCAGCAGCGTAGGGGGAGCAGGACAGGGGAATGGCTACACCTTC.